Below are 18 T cell receptor beta chains sequenced from a single sample in a study of T cells after yellow fever vaccination. TCRdb re-derived calls from the 5' RACE reads in MiXCR, one entry per CDR3 protein. The sample contains some 400,000 distinct CDR3 sequences, approximately 19% of which appear only once. The sequencing used PBMCs, collected before the yellow fever booster vaccination. These receptor sequences come from a young man who received the YFV17D yellow fever vaccine.

This clonotype was seen only a few times. The chain employs TRBV20-1 and TRBJ2-1, with D perhaps TRBD2 (6 bases). Germline V gene sequence: CDR1 DFQATT, CDR2 SNEGSKA (reference sequence). This CDR3 contains 12 residues. Trimming took off 3 bases at V and 4 bases at J, with 7 bases between the two ends. For the CDR3, the DNA is TGCAGTGCTAGCCGGGGGTACAATGAGCAGTTCTTC. This sequence encodes CSASRGYNEQFF.

This clonotype is a singleton in its sample. The chain couples TRBV5-5 to TRBJ1-3; the D is unclear. The CDR3 covers 18 residues. The V end was cut by 0 bases, the J end by 0 bases, with 16 bases between. In germline, CDR1 is SGHKS, CDR2 YYEKEE (reference sequence). The DNA of the CDR3 is TGTGCCAGCAGCTTGGCCCCAGGAGAGCCGAGCTCTGGAAACACCATATATTTT. Encoded protein: CASSLAPGEPSSGNTIYF. The complete variable domain, with remaining parts taken from reference TRBV5-5 and TRBJ1-3, reads DAGVTQSPTHLIKTRGQQVTLRCSPISGHKSVSWYQQVLGQGPQFIFQYYEKEERGRGNFPDRFSARQFPNYSSELNVNALLLGDSALYLCASSLAPGEPSSGNTIYFGEGSWLTVV.

The CDR3 DNA reads as TGTGCCAGCGGACAGTCCTATGGCTACACCTTC. Translated, it gives CASGQSYGYTF. The chain carries TRBV12-3 or TRBV12-4 and TRBJ1-2, with D tentatively TRBD1 (6 bases). With 8 bases removed from V and 4 bases from J, the gap between germline ends came to 8 bases. This CDR3 has 11 amino acids.

This clonotype was seen more than once but under ten times. This chain links TRBV9 with TRBJ2-7; D is perhaps TRBD1 (6 bases). This CDR3 comprises 16 residues. Germline V gene data show CDR1 as SGDLS and CDR2 as YYNGEE. V gave up 0 bases and J gave up 7 bases, with 20 bases separating them. The CDR3 spells CASSVDTGTPWREQYV. The CDR3 DNA follows: TGTGCCAGCAGCGTAGATACAGGGACCCCATGGCGGGAGCAGTACGTC.

The V call is TRBV10-3, the J call TRBJ2-3; no firm D call. V was trimmed by 0 bases and J by 4 bases, leaving 5 bases between them. CDR1 and CDR2 from the germline V gene are ENHRY and SYGVKD. The CDR3 runs to 13 residues. In DNA form, the CDR3 reads TGTGCCATCAGTGAGTCGACGGCAGATACGCAGTATTTT. Translation: CAISESTADTQYF.

V and J are TRBV12-3 or TRBV12-4 and TRBJ2-3, with D uncertain. Trimming stripped 4 bases from V and 2 bases from J, with 13 bases between. CDR3 size: 15 residues. The CDR3, as DNA: TGTGCCAGCAGTTCGACCCGCCGCTTCACAGATACGCAGTATTTT. Its translation is CASSSTRRFTDTQYF.

The chain carries TRBV25-1 and TRBJ2-7; 10 bases agree with TRBD1. CDR1 is MGHDK, CDR2 SYGVNS, per germline. Trimming at V came to 3 bases and at J to 3 bases, leaving 5 bases not matched to a gene. The CDR3 is made up of 15 amino acids. The DNA for the CDR3 is TGTGCCAGCAGTGAGCCGGGACAGGGGTTCTACGAGCAGTACTTC. This sequence encodes CASSEPGQGFYEQYF.

This clonotype has a handful of counts. This sequence joins TRBV20-1 and TRBJ2-3, with 9 bases that match TRBD2. V shed 6 bases, J shed 2 bases, and the junction held 9 bases outside the gene matches. The CDR3 totals 15 residues. Germline values: CDR1 DFQATT, CDR2 SNEGSKA (reference sequence). The CDR3 DNA follows: TGCAGTGCGTCGACTAGCGGCACCGTCACAGATACGCAGTATTTT. It codes for CSASTSGTVTDTQYF.

This clonotype was counted between two and nine times. The CDR3 DNA reads as TGTGCCAGCACTGGAAGCACCGGGGAGCTGTTTTTT. It is translated as CASTGSTGELFF. The rearrangement links TRBV6-5 to TRBJ2-2; no firm D call. The CDR3 is 12 residues long. The germline CDR1 and CDR2 sequences are MNHEY and SVGAGI. V gave up 7 bases and J gave up 4 bases, with 7 bases separating them.

The V and J genes are TRBV7-8 and TRBJ1-5; no clear D gene. The V end was cut by 8 bases, the J end by 5 bases, with 10 bases between. CDR3 size: 12 residues. Germline V CDR1 and CDR2: SGHVS, FQNEAQ. CDR3 protein: CASGSHDQPQHF. CDR3 nucleotides: TGTGCCAGCGGCTCACACGATCAGCCCCAGCATTTT.

The CDR3, as DNA: TGTGCCAGCAGCTTAACAGCCCGGGGGGGTGCAGATACGCAGTATTTT. Residues: CASSLTARGGADTQYF. The chain recombines TRBV7-2 with TRBJ2-3, with TRBD2 identical over 8 bases. The CDR3 is 16 amino acids. The ends lost 2 bases at V and 4 bases at J; junction bases unmatched: 8. The germline V gene encodes CDR1 SGHTA and CDR2 FQGNSA.

The sample holds a few counts of this clonotype. The rearrangement uses TRBV6-6 and TRBJ2-2; perhaps TRBD1 as D (5 bases). CDR1 is MNHNY, CDR2 SVGAGI, per germline (reference sequence). V lost 6 bases and J 0 bases, leaving 11 bases between the germline ends. This CDR3 has 15 amino acids. CDR3 nucleotides: TGTGCCAGCAGCCCATCGACAGCGAACACCGGGGAGCTGTTTTTT. Its translation: CASSPSTANTGELFF.

The table lists this clonotype with a few counts. The chain employs TRBV21-1 and TRBJ1-2. TRBV21-1 is termed a pseudogene. The CDR3 spans 14 residues. CDR3: CASSKSSQIYGYTF. The CDR3 DNA reads TGTGCCAGCAGCAAATCTTCGCAGATCTATGGCTACACCTTC.

The chain links TRBV7-8 to TRBJ2-5, with D tentatively TRBD1 or TRBD2 (5 bases each). Germline V gene sequence: CDR1 SGHVS, CDR2 FQNEAQ. V gave up 7 bases and J gave up 7 bases, with 13 bases separating them. This CDR3 spans 12 amino acids. Here the CDR3 reads CASMPGGGTQYF. The CDR3 nucleotides read TGTGCCAGCATGCCGGGTGGGGGGACCCAGTACTTC.

The chain joins TRBV5-1 to TRBJ2-7, with D perhaps TRBD1 (6 bases). Trimming left V 0 bases short and J 3 bases short, with 10 bases between. Germline assignment: CDR1 SGHRS and CDR2 YFSETQ. CDR3 length: 14 amino acids. The CDR3, as DNA: TGCGCCAGCAGCTTGGACAGGGATCGCTACGAGCAGTACTTC. It is translated as CASSLDRDRYEQYF.

In the case of this clonotype: A read error may be the cause here, since a much bigger clone is one base away. The V call is TRBV20-1, the J call TRBJ2-3; weak D call: TRBD1 (6 bases). The CDR3 sequence is 12 residues long. Germline CDR1 is DFQATT and CDR2 is SNEGSKA (reference sequence). The CDR3 nucleotides read TGCAGTGCTGGAAACAGGGCAGATTCGCAGTATTTT. Protein sequence: CSAGNRADSQYF.

The V and J genes are TRBV4-1 and TRBJ1-5; D may be TRBD1 (6 bases). V shed 3 bases and J shed 4 bases, with 7 bases lying between them. The CDR3 sequence is 13 residues long. The germline gives CDR1 MGHRA, CDR2 YSYEKL. The CDR3 here is CASSHGQNQPQHF. The CDR3 DNA sequence: TGCGCCAGCAGCCATGGACAGAATCAGCCCCAGCATTTT.

This clonotype has only a few counts. This chain uses TRBV6-2 or TRBV6-3 with TRBJ2-2; TRBD2 matches at 8 bases. With V trimmed by 2 bases and J by 13 bases, 12 bases remained unmatched. Germline CDR1 and CDR2: MNHEY and SVGEGT. The CDR3 is 15 amino acids. The CDR3 nucleotides are TGTGCCAGCAGTTACCAACCCGGACTAGCTGGTTGGCTGTTTTTT. Its translation is CASSYQPGLAGWLFF.